The 10 T cell receptor beta chains given below trace back to one sample, sequenced in a study of neurological immune-mediated disorders. TCRdb reprocessed the 5' RACE reads with MiXCR, giving one entry per CDR3 protein. The sample holds some 55,000 distinct CDR3 sequences, 7.5% to 9.5% seen once. As for time point: longitudinal time-point 3. What was sequenced was PBMCs. These receptors were obtained from a middle-aged woman in good health.

This clonotype was picked up many times. V is TRBV7-8 and J is TRBJ2-7, with TRBD1 identical over 7 bases. CDR3 size: 15 residues. CDR1 and CDR2 (germline): SGHVS, FQNEAQ. J was trimmed by 0 bases and V by 2 bases; bases with no gene match: 4. The CDR3 loop is CASSLWDSSSYEQYF. CDR3 sequence (DNA): TGTGCCAGCAGCTTATGGGACAGCAGCTCCTACGAGCAGTACTTC. The entire variable domain, with the rest obtained from reference TRBV7-8 and TRBJ2-7, is as follows: GAGVSQSPRYKVAKRGQDVALRCDPISGHVSLFWYQQALGQGPEFLTYFQNEAQLDKSGLPSDRFFAERPEGSVSTLKIQRTQQEDSAVYLCASSLWDSSSYEQYFGPGTRLTVT.

This clonotype was seen many times. The chain links TRBV5-1 to TRBJ1-3; tentative D call: TRBD1 (5 bases). The CDR3 has 14 amino acids. Trimming left V 0 bases short and J 8 bases short, with 12 bases between. CDR1 is SGHRS, CDR2 YFSETQ, per germline. CDR3 nucleotide sequence: TGCGCCAGCAGCTTGGAACCCGGGGGGGACACCATATATTTT. It encodes CASSLEPGGDTIYF.

At least ten counts were recorded for this clonotype. V gene TRBV2 combines with J gene TRBJ1-2; D gene ambiguous. The germline V gene encodes CDR1 SNHLY and CDR2 FYNNEI. V was clipped by 8 bases and J by 1 base, with 11 bases between them. This CDR3 contains 13 residues. CDR3 coding DNA: TGTGCCAGCGTGGAGGTGGATAACTATGGCTACACCTTC. Translated: CASVEVDNYGYTF.

This clonotype was observed at least ten times. V is TRBV4-1 and J is TRBJ2-5, with D unclear. The CDR3 totals 14 residues. Between the trimmed V and J ends, which lost 4 bases and 1 base, there was a span of 10 bases. Germline lookup yields CDR1 MGHRA and CDR2 YSYEKL. For the CDR3, the DNA is TGCGCCAGCAGCCCTAGGGAAATCCAAGAGACCCAGTACTTC. Protein product: CASSPREIQETQYF.

This clonotype showed up just a few times. CDR3 protein: CASSFGLGERQPQHF. As DNA, the CDR3 is TGTGCCAGCAGCTTTGGCTTGGGGGAGCGTCAGCCCCAGCATTTT. This chain uses TRBV7-2 with TRBJ1-5; possible D gene TRBD1, 5 bases. This CDR3 is 15 amino acids long. Germline V gene sequence: CDR1 SGHTA, CDR2 FQGNSA. V lost 3 bases, J lost 6 bases, and 15 bases lay in between.

This clonotype was found many times. V is TRBV6-2 or TRBV6-3 and J is TRBJ2-5; no reliable D call. Trimming shortened V by 2 bases and J by 7 bases, and 8 bases separated the two germline ends. There are 12 residues in the CDR3. CDR1 and CDR2 (germline): MNHEY, SVGEGT. The CDR3 region has the DNA TGTGCCAGCAGTTACGGGCGGTTGACCCAGTACTTC. It is translated as CASSYGRLTQYF.

This clonotype was seen at least ten times. The V and J genes are TRBV5-6 and TRBJ2-3, with 9 nucleotides matching TRBD2. Looked up from germline, CDR1 is SGHDT and CDR2 is YYEEEE. The CDR3 covers 15 residues. The V and J ends lost 2 bases and 11 bases, in that order; junction bases with no gene match: 12. CDR3 sequence (DNA): TGTGCCAGCAGCTTACCTAGCGGGGTCCCTCTCAAGCAGTATTTT. Its translation: CASSLPSGVPLKQYF.

This clonotype showed up many times. The chain combines TRBV4-2 with TRBJ2-2; D unresolved. Germline CDR1 is LGHNA and CDR2 is YNFKEQ. CDR3 length: 15 amino acids. V lost 3 bases and J lost 2, with 10 bases in between. CDR3 loop: CASSHGSRNTGELFF. The CDR3 coding sequence is TGTGCCAGCAGCCACGGATCCCGAAACACCGGGGAGCTGTTTTTT.

This clonotype was detected ten times or more. J is TRBJ2-3 and V is TRBV29-1; maybe TRBD2 (6 bases). CDR1 is SQVTM, CDR2 ANQGSEA, per germline. The CDR3 has 13 residues. The chain's CDR3 is CSSSGPSTDTQYF. The CDR3 nucleotides are TGCAGTTCCAGCGGGCCTAGCACAGATACGCAGTATTTT.

J is TRBJ1-1 and V is TRBV2, with 8 bases matching TRBD1. The CDR3 is made up of 16 amino acids. V trimming: 4 bases; J trimming: 0 bases; junction bases outside the gene matches: 7. CDR1 is SNHLY, CDR2 FYNNEI, per germline. CDR3 sequence (DNA): TGTGCCAGCAGTGTACGGACAGGGCTCATGAACACTGAAGCTTTCTTT. Protein product: CASSVRTGLMNTEAFF. Full variable domain (outside the CDR3, taken from reference TRBV2 and TRBJ1-1): EPEVTQTPSHQVTQMGQEVILRCVPISNHLYFYWYRQILGQKVEFLVSFYNNEISEKSEIFDDQFSVERPDGSNFTLKIRSTKLEDSAMYFCASSVRTGLMNTEAFFGQGTRLTVV.